The 20 T cell receptor beta chains given below trace back to one sample, sequenced in a study of Graves' ophthalmopathy and Graves' hyperthyroidism. Amplified TCR beta CDR3 regions were obtained using RNA transcripts as template. RT-PCR with HTBI primers came first, then second-round multiplex PCR. TCRdb analysed the multiplex PCR reads with MiXCR anew, one entry per CDR3 protein. The sample holds over 650,000 distinct CDR3 sequences, over 40% seen once. The sample was peripheral blood. These receptors originate from an adult man with Graves' ophthalmopathy.

This clonotype occurred many times. V and J are TRBV20-1 and TRBJ1-2; 9 bases match TRBD1. Trimming removed 3 bases from V and 5 bases from J; junction bases left unmatched: 10. CDR3 length equals 15 residues. CDR1 and CDR2 from the germline V gene are DFQATT and SNEGSKA (reference sequence). CDR3 nucleotide sequence: TGCAGTGCTAGTGTCCCGGGACAGGGAGGGTATGGCTACACCTTC. Residues: CSASVPGQGGYGYTF.

V usage is TRBV20-1 and J usage is TRBJ2-5; D remains unclear. Germline CDR1 is DFQATT and CDR2 is SNEGSKA (reference sequence). Between the trimmed V and J ends, which lost 3 bases and 7 bases, there was a span of 15 bases. The CDR3 totals 13 residues. Written as DNA, the CDR3 is TGCAGTGCTAGTTTTTCCCCGAGTGGGACCCAGTACTTC. It encodes CSASFSPSGTQYF.

Only one count was recorded for this clonotype. V usage is TRBV12-3 or TRBV12-4 and J usage is TRBJ2-6; D possibly corresponds to TRBD2 (5 bases). The CDR3 runs to 13 residues. This chain's CDR3 is CASGRTGTYVLTF. DNA for the CDR3: TGTGCTAGTGGCAGGACTGGTACCTACGTCCTGACTTTC.

V usage is TRBV3-1 and J usage is TRBJ1-1; D is perhaps TRBD1 (5 bases). The V and J ends lost 1 base and 5 bases respectively, with 14 bases between them. This CDR3 is 15 amino acids long. From germline, CDR1 is LGHDT and CDR2 YNNKEL (reference sequence). The CDR3 spells CASSQVLEGRTEAFF. The CDR3 DNA follows: TGTGCCAGCAGCCAAGTATTGGAGGGGCGAACTGAAGCTTTCTTT.

This clonotype showed up just a few times. The V gene is TRBV2, the J gene TRBJ2-5; 10 bases are shared with TRBD2. CDR3 length: 15 amino acids. Germline trimming cut 6 bases from V and 2 bases from J; bases unmatched to any gene: 6. Germline V gene sequence: CDR1 SNHLY, CDR2 FYNNEI. The CDR3 here is CASSGLAATQETQYF. The CDR3 DNA follows: TGTGCCAGCAGCGGACTAGCGGCGACTCAAGAGACCCAGTACTTC.

This clonotype was counted between two and nine times. A much bigger clone sits one base away, suggesting this may be a read error. This chain uses TRBV7-2 with TRBJ2-7; D perhaps matches TRBD1 (5 bases). The CDR3 is made up of 14 amino acids. CDR1 is SGHTA, CDR2 FQGNSA, per germline. Trimming left V 6 bases short and J 3 bases short, with 15 bases between. CDR3 DNA: TGTGCCAGCAGTTCCCCAGGAAGGGGCTACGAGCAGTACTTC. Its protein product is CASSSPGRGYEQYF.

The table lists this clonotype with many counts. CDR3 in amino acids: CSAAGTSGETQYF. CDR3 DNA sequence: TGCAGCGCTGCCGGGACTAGTGGAGAGACCCAGTACTTC. This chain uses TRBV29-1 with TRBJ2-5; 8 positions match TRBD2. This CDR3 has 13 amino acids. Germline V gives CDR1 SQVTM, CDR2 ANQGSEA. Trimming at V came to 7 bases and at J to 4 bases, leaving 8 bases not matched to a gene.

This clonotype was recorded many times. V is TRBV11-2 and J is TRBJ1-6; D is possibly TRBD1 (6 bases). Trimming stripped 3 bases from V and 9 bases from J, with 9 bases between. This CDR3 has 13 residues. Germline CDR1 is SGHAT and CDR2 is FQNNGV. The CDR3 DNA sequence: TGTGCCAGCAGCTTGGGGGGGGCTTCACCCCTCCACTTT. Protein sequence: CASSLGGASPLHF.

The sample holds many counts of this clonotype. The genes are TRBV19 and TRBJ1-2; D is unresolved. V shed 7 bases and J shed 6 bases, with 18 bases lying between them. The CDR3 has 14 amino acids. CDR1 and CDR2 (germline): LNHDA, SQIVND (reference sequence). This CDR3 reads CASKTGRSSDGYTF. CDR3 bases: TGTGCCAGTAAGACGGGCCGGTCGAGTGATGGCTACACCTTC.

This clonotype was detected many times. V gene TRBV24-1 combines with J gene TRBJ1-5, with TRBD1 matching 10 bases. This CDR3 comprises 14 residues. Unmatched junction bases numbered 4, after V lost 7 bases and J lost 5 bases. Germline V gives CDR1 KGHDR, CDR2 SFDVKD. CDR3 amino acids: CATRVTGGDQPQHF. CDR3 in DNA: TGTGCCACCAGAGTGACAGGGGGCGATCAGCCCCAGCATTTT.

Note on this clonotype: This may stem from a read error, because a much larger clone lies one nucleotide away. The chain links TRBV11-1 to TRBJ1-5, with D unresolved. The CDR3 length is 12 residues. Germline assignment: CDR1 SGHAT and CDR2 FQDESV (reference sequence). CDR3 region: CASSLAHQPRHF. CDR3 coding DNA: TGTGCCAGCAGCTTAGCGCATCAGCCCCGGCATTTT.

This clonotype was seen at least ten times. Germline is not matched at one junction end, which may reflect a read error. This sequence joins TRBV13 and TRBJ2-7, with D possibly being TRBD2 (5 bases). Germline V CDR1 and CDR2: PRHDT, FYEKMQ (reference sequence). The CDR3 contains 12 residues. The CDR3 DNA reads TGTGCCAGCAGCCTAGGTCGGGGCGAGCAGTACTTC. It encodes CASSLGRGEQYF.

The chain uses TRBV6-1 and TRBJ1-1; no firm D call. The germline gives CDR1 MNHNS, CDR2 SASEGT. Trimming took off 0 bases at V and 2 bases at J, with 13 bases between the two ends. The CDR3 length is 16 residues. The CDR3 DNA is TGTGCCAGCAGTGAAGCGCATGGACGGATTAACACTGAAGCTTTCTTT. Translating gives CASSEAHGRINTEAFF.

V gene TRBV10-3 combines with J gene TRBJ2-7, with TRBD1 matching 7 bases. The CDR3 contains 14 residues. Germline values: CDR1 ENHRY, CDR2 SYGVKD. Unmatched junction bases numbered 6, after V lost 3 bases and J lost 4 bases. The CDR3 nucleotides are TGTGCCATCAGTGACGGGACAGCAGGGTACGAGCAGTACTTC. Encoded protein: CAISDGTAGYEQYF.

This clonotype showed up many times. The chain employs TRBV19 and TRBJ2-2; no firm D call. Germline V CDR1 and CDR2: LNHDA, SQIVND (reference sequence). The CDR3 loop spans 12 amino acids. V lost 7 bases to trimming and J lost 1 base, with 4 bases between them. The CDR3 loop is CASNQNTGELFF. The DNA for the CDR3 is TGTGCCAGTAACCAGAACACCGGGGAGCTGTTTTTT.

CDR3 bases: TGTGCCACTTACAGGGACAGGGGTGCCTACGAGCAGTACTTC. It yields the protein CATYRDRGAYEQYF. The chain couples TRBV6-2 or TRBV6-3 to TRBJ2-7; 10 nucleotides agree with TRBD1. CDR3 length equals 14 residues. Trimming cost V 10 bases and J 2 bases; bases outside gene matches: 8. Germline CDR1 and CDR2: MNHEY and SVGEGT.

This clonotype was found a few times. J is TRBJ2-5 and V is TRBV12-3 or TRBV12-4; D not resolved. The CDR3 covers 14 residues. Trimming shortened V by 4 bases and J by 5 bases, and 14 bases separated the two germline ends. CDR3: CASSYSSESETQYF. CDR3 in DNA: TGTGCCAGCAGTTATAGCAGTGAGTCGGAGACCCAGTACTTC.

This clonotype has more than one count but fewer than ten. The chain recombines TRBV7-2 with TRBJ2-3, with TRBD2 as a possible D gene (6 bases). The CDR3 loop spans 15 amino acids. Germline V CDR1 and CDR2: SGHTA, FQGNSA. V was shortened by 3 bases and J by 0 bases, with 10 bases between the two germline ends. Here the CDR3 reads CASSFSGSSTDTQYF. The CDR3 bases are TGTGCCAGCAGCTTTAGCGGATCTAGCACAGATACGCAGTATTTT.

This chain joins TRBV7-9 and TRBJ2-7; 7 bases line up with TRBD1. V was clipped by 5 bases and J by 2 bases; unmatched bases: 15. The germline V gene encodes CDR1 SEHNR and CDR2 FQNEAQ (reference sequence). The CDR3 contains 17 residues. The CDR3 is CASSPPGPGQQTYEQYF. In DNA form, the CDR3 reads TGTGCCAGCAGCCCCCCTGGGCCGGGACAGCAGACCTACGAGCAGTACTTC.

This clonotype was seen at least ten times. The chain combines TRBV2 with TRBJ2-7; D not resolved. CDR1 and CDR2 (germline): SNHLY, FYNNEI. This CDR3 spans 12 amino acids. V was shortened by 5 bases and J by 3 bases, with 8 bases between the two germline ends. As DNA, the CDR3 is TGTGCCAGCAGTCTGTCCTTCTACGAGCAGTACTTC. Amino acids: CASSLSFYEQYF.